This TCR beta chain was recorded in a study of blood T cells in healthy people across ages. Study findings and constraints: The long-lived group displayed more naive CD4+ cells, plus higher diversity, than the aged donors did. Per million T cells, the diversity of TCR beta decreased roughly linearly as age advanced. Because donor CMV status was unknown, expanded clonotype changes were possibly confounded.

The authors drew 8.5 to 10 milliliters of peripheral blood from each donor. On this clonotype itself: The antigen is unknown.

The second PCR ran about 6 to 12 cycles with a sample-barcoded 5' primer and J-beta primers. A single record per CDR3 protein comes from TCRdb applying MiXCR to the 5' RACE reads. The table records some 920,000 distinct CDR3 sequences, 51% of them present only once. The source is a woman in her fifties or sixties in good health. Sequencing was carried out using blood.

The CDR3 nucleotides are TGTGCCAGCAGCCAAGATCGTAGAGGGAATGGCTACACCTTC. This codes for CASSQDRRGNGYTF. V usage is TRBV3-1 and J usage is TRBJ1-2, with D unclear. The CDR3 totals 14 residues. CDR1 LGHDT and CDR2 YNNKEL come from the germline V gene (reference sequence). V was cut by 0 bases and J by 6 bases, with 11 bases left in between. The full variable domain, with the rest looked up from reference TRBV3-1 and TRBJ1-2, is DTAVSQTPKYLVTQMGNDKSIKCEQNLGHDTMYWYKQDSKKFLKIMFSYNNKELIINETVPNRFSPKSPDKAHLNLHINSLELGDSAVYFCASSQDRRGNGYTFGSGTRLTVV.